This TCR beta chain was identified during a study of post-analysis software for immune sequencing data. Study background: Relapsing-remitting, secondary progressive and progressive-relapsing forms of multiple sclerosis all featured among disease courses. Findings and limits, study-wide: There was significantly lower normalized Chao1 diversity in multiple sclerosis patients than in controls. There were roughly 5 TRBV segments more frequent in patients than controls, and TRBV5-6, TRBV5-1 and TRBV20-1 were among them.

Note on this clonotype: Antigen: not known.

TCR beta cDNA libraries included unique molecular identifiers. Some 500,000 cDNA molecules were recovered from an input of 1 to 10 million T cells. TCRdb independently ran MiXCR on the PCR reads; one entry per CDR3 protein. Of 450,000 to 650,000 distinct CDR3 sequences in the sample, around 44% were seen once. Per the germline V gene, CDR1 is DFQATT and CDR2 is SNEGSKA (reference sequence). The CDR3 consists of 15 residues. With 6 bases clipped from V and 5 bases from J, the junction kept 16 bases outside the gene matches. Sequencing was carried out using blood. The V gene is TRBV20-1, the J gene TRBJ2-7, with 7 bases fitting TRBD2. The sequence derives from a girl aged 5-17 years with multiple sclerosis. Here the CDR3 reads CSATRWLRESDEQYF. The CDR3 nucleotides are TGCAGTGCCACAAGGTGGTTGCGGGAGTCAGACGAGCAGTACTTC.